Presented here are 9 T cell receptor beta chains from one specimen sequenced in a study of blood T cell repertoires in COVID-19. Repertoires were generated with immunoSEQ multiplex PCR, while TCRdb's copy carries only in-frame clones and drops some. The sample yields 100,000 to 150,000 clones, around 89% seen once. The sample consisted of peripheral blood. The receptors were gathered from a man between 65 and 85 years old with active COVID-19.

The V and J genes are TRBV5-4 and TRBJ2-7; 7 bases are shared with TRBD2. The germline V gene encodes CDR1 SGHNT and CDR2 YYREEE (reference sequence). CDR3 length equals 14 residues. V was pared by 7 bases and J by 3 bases, with 10 bases of the junction left unmatched. The CDR3 sequence: CASGEGALGYEQYF. CDR3 nucleotide sequence: TGTGCCAGCGGGGAGGGCGCCCTTGGCTACGAGCAGTACTTC.

This chain links TRBV28 with TRBJ2-2; 8 nucleotides align to TRBD2. The CDR3 sequence is 15 residues long. V dropped 8 bases and J dropped 10; count of bases not matched to a gene: 15. Germline V gives CDR1 MDHEN, CDR2 SYDVKM. This chain's CDR3 is CASSRGGNNKMELFF. In DNA form, the CDR3 reads TGTGCCAGCTCCCGGGGGGGTAACAACAAAATGGAGCTGTTTTTT.

The chain recombines TRBV27 with TRBJ2-7; 9 bases agree with TRBD2. The CDR3 covers 17 residues. With 2 bases clipped from V and 5 bases from J, the junction kept 13 bases outside the gene matches. Per germline, CDR1 MNHEY and CDR2 SMNVEV (reference sequence). The CDR3 nucleotides are TGTGCCAGCAGTTTAAGCCGAGCGGCGGGAGGGGTCCACGAGCAGTACTTC. Its protein is CASSLSRAAGGVHEQYF.

The chain is built from TRBV6-5 and TRBJ1-1; the D is unclear. V lost 6 bases and J 1 base, leaving 9 bases between the germline ends. The CDR3 covers 13 residues. Germline V gene lookup returns CDR1 MNHEY and CDR2 SVGAGI. The chain's CDR3 is CASSTNKNTEAFF. CDR3 DNA sequence: TGTGCCAGCAGCACAAATAAGAACACTGAAGCTTTCTTT.

The DNA for the CDR3 is TGTGCCATCAGTGAGTCGGGAGGGAGGGCCTCTCTCAATGAGCAGTTCTTC. Its protein is CAISESGGRASLNEQFF. The chain is built from TRBV10-3 and TRBJ2-1, with 7 bases lining up with TRBD2. Trimming at V came to 0 bases and at J to 6 bases, leaving 11 bases not matched to a gene. Germline V lookup: CDR1 ENHRY, CDR2 SYGVKD. The CDR3 has 17 residues.

The chain recombines TRBV5-1 with TRBJ2-1; 7 nucleotides line up with TRBD2. The CDR3 has 17 residues. Trimming removed 0 bases from V and 0 bases from J; junction bases left unmatched: 6. Germline CDR1 is SGHRS and CDR2 is YFSETQ. In DNA form, the CDR3 reads TGCGCCAGCAGCTTGGCTAGCGGTCCCAGCTCCTACAATGAGCAGTTCTTC. It specifies CASSLASGPSSYNEQFF.

The chain employs TRBV7-2 and TRBJ2-1, with 7 bases aligning to TRBD2. The V gene end was trimmed by 0 bases and the J gene end by 3 bases; junction bases not matched to a gene: 8. The V gene's germline CDR1 is SGHTA and CDR2 FQGNSA. The CDR3 covers 17 residues. CDR3 sequence: CASSLARSLAIYNEQFF. The CDR3 nucleotides are TGTGCCAGCAGCTTAGCACGTTCACTAGCGATCTACAATGAGCAGTTCTTC.

The rearrangement links TRBV6-5 to TRBJ2-7; D is possibly TRBD1 (7 bases). The CDR3 runs 13 residues. V was pared by 10 bases and J by 3 bases, with 16 bases between. CDR1 MNHEY and CDR2 SVGAGI come from the germline V gene. The chain's CDR3 is CATSGGTRYEQYF. DNA for the CDR3: TGTGCCACCTCAGGGGGGACCCGCTACGAGCAGTACTTC.

The rearrangement links TRBV2 to TRBJ2-7; 8 positions match TRBD2. The CDR3 runs to 15 residues. Germline V lookup: CDR1 SNHLY, CDR2 FYNNEI. V gave up 10 bases and J gave up 0 bases; unmatched junction bases: 11. Here the CDR3 DNA reads TGTGCCAACCGGAGGGGTAGCGGGAACTCCTACGAGCAGTACTTC. Protein: CANRRGSGNSYEQYF.